One and the same sample provided the 22 T cell receptor beta chains below, sequenced in a study of tissue T cells after allogeneic stem cell transplantation (dated by TCRdb to the early 2020s). Sample time point, as interpreted from the label and publication: mouse harvest day 14 after allogeneic transplant. Mouse grafts combined 10^7 T-cell-depleted bone marrow cells with 10^6 splenic CD5+ T cells, given via tail vein injection. Receptor libraries were prepared by the immunoSEQ multiplex PCR assay. TCRdb limited this immuneACCESS table to in-frame rearrangements with V and J called. A share of clones is missing; checked studies link under half to unresolved V genes, and the rest is unexplained. The sample table lists more than 1,200 clones, roughly 50% of them with a count of one. The ten largest make up around half of the sample. The sequenced material came from spleen. The receptors come from a female BALB/c mouse given C57BL/6 T cells with graft-versus-host disease after an allogeneic hematopoietic cell transplant.

By proportion, this clone is hyperexpanded. Mouse gene names apply. The read gets to within 1 residue of the CDR3 end, and the germline J gene fills in the rest. The chain joins TRBV13-2 to TRBJ1-4, with 9 bases matching TRBD1. This CDR3 has 14 residues. V lost 2 bases and J lost 6; bases outside the gene matches: 2. Germline CDR1 reads NNHNN; CDR2 reads SYGAGS (reference sequence). The CDR3: CASGEQGADERLFF. The CDR3 DNA, read in part, is TGTGCCAGCGGTGAACAGGGGGCCGACGAAAGATTATTT.

About this clone: The gene symbols are mouse symbols. The observed sequence ends 1 residue before the CDR3 terminus, with the missing tail filled in from the germline J gene. This chain joins TRBV16 and TRBJ2-2; 9 positions match TRBD2. CDR3 size: 15 residues. V shed 5 bases and J 4 bases; nucleotides not matched to a gene: 5. From germline, CDR1 is SGHSA and CDR2 FRNQAP. CDR3 bases read: TGTGCAAGCAGCCCCCGTGGGGGGGCCACCGGGCAGCTCTAC. This encodes CASSPRGGATGQLY. The entire CDR3 is CASSPRGGATGQLYF.

Of note for this clone: Any gene name here is a mouse gene name. The read is 1 residue too short to cover the CDR3 end, so that end is filled in from the germline J gene. The J gene is TRBJ2-7, the V gene TRBV23. This CDR3 has 13 residues. From germline, CDR1 is KGHTA and CDR2 FQNQQP. The CDR3 reads CSSSQSSGLEQYF. The part of the CDR3 DNA that was read is TGCTCCAGCAGTCAATCGTCGGGGCTTGAACAGTAC.

As regards this clone: All gene names here are mouse names. The CDR3 goes on 1 residue after the read ends, and that part is filled in from the germline J gene. The rearrangement joins TRBV1 to TRBJ1-3; D not certain. V gave up 0 bases and J gave up 0 bases, with 6 bases separating them. The CDR3 runs to 15 residues. Germline V CDR1 and CDR2: NSQYPW, LRSPGD (reference sequence). This CDR3 is CTCSADRDSGNTLYF. CDR3 DNA (partial): TGCACCTGCAGTGCAGATAGAGATTCTGGAAATACGCTCTAT.

Turning to this clone: The genes are named according to mouse. CDR3 sequence reads: CASSISPYEQYF. The sequenced CDR3 bases are TGTGCCAGCAGTATATCTCCTTATGAACAGTAC. V usage is TRBV19 and J usage is TRBJ2-7; D unresolved. The CDR3 end is not reached by the read, which stops 1 residue before it; the germline J gene fills it in. The germline V and J ends were trimmed by 1 base and 4 bases, with 6 bases remaining between them. The CDR3 extends over 12 amino acids. The V gene's germline CDR1 is FNHDT and CDR2 SITEND (reference sequence).

This clone turned up a few times. The gene names here belong to mouse. The sequenced fragment ends 1 residue before the CDR3 boundary, so the rest is inferred from the germline J gene. The rearrangement links TRBV13-2 to TRBJ2-3; D may be TRBD1 or TRBD2 (6 bases each). V lost 4 bases and J lost 0, with 9 bases in between. This CDR3 is 14 amino acids long. CDR1 is NNHNN and CDR2 is SYGAGS in the germline V gene (reference sequence). The CDR3 DNA, read in part, is TGTGCCAGCGGTAGGGGGACTAGTGCAGAAACGCTGTAT. Amino acid sequence: CASGRGTSAETLY. The CDR3, in full, reads CASGRGTSAETLYF.

Concerning this clone itself: Mouse gene names and germline throughout. The DNA ends 1 residue before the CDR3 does, and the rest of the CDR3 is filled in from the germline J gene. The chain uses TRBV1 and TRBJ2-5, with D perhaps TRBD1 or TRBD2 (5 bases each). This CDR3 region has 14 residues. CDR1 and CDR2 (germline): NSQYPW, LRSPGD (reference sequence). Trimming cost V 1 base and J 1 base, with 6 bases left between them. CDR3 DNA (partial): TGCACCTGCAGTGCAGGGGGCCACCAAGACACCCAGTAC. Its translation is CTCSAGGHQDTQY. The CDR3 as a whole reads CTCSAGGHQDTQYF.

In regard to this clone: These gene names are mouse names. The sequenced CDR3 bases are TGTGCCAGCAGCCAAGATGCCAATTCTGGAAATACGCTCTAT. Translation gives CASSQDANSGNTLY. The CDR3 reads in full as CASSQDANSGNTLYF. This chain links TRBV2 with TRBJ1-3; D is unresolved. The sequence runs out 1 residue before the end of the CDR3; the remainder is reconstructed from the germline J gene. The CDR3 has 15 amino acids. V lost 0 bases to trimming and J lost 0 bases, with 6 bases between them. The germline V gene encodes CDR1 LGHNA and CDR2 YSYQKL.

As regards this clone: Gene names and germline refer to mouse. Read sequence stops 1 residue before the CDR3 end, and the germline J gene provides the missing end. The chain employs TRBV13-3 and TRBJ1-4; no firm D call. Trimming shortened V by 9 bases and J by 5 bases, and 14 bases separated the two germline ends. Germline lookup yields CDR1 NNHDY and CDR2 SYVADS. The CDR3 is 13 residues long. Partial CDR3 DNA: TGTGCCACTGGGAGGGAGAGGAACGAAAGATTATTT. Protein sequence: CATGRERNERLF. The full CDR3 protein is CATGRERNERLFF.

To note about this clone: Each gene name is a mouse one. The DNA ends 1 residue before the CDR3 does, and the rest of the CDR3 is filled in from the germline J gene. The chain carries TRBV3 and TRBJ2-4; D is uncertain. V was clipped by 1 base and J by 1 base, with 6 bases between them. This CDR3 region has 14 residues. CDR1 is SNHLY, CDR2 FYNGKV, per germline (reference sequence). The CDR3 is CASSLGVGQNTLYF. CDR3 DNA, as far as it was read: TGTGCCAGCAGCTTAGGGGTGGGTCAAAACACCTTGTAC.

This clone is large within its sample. Mouse gene names apply. The read terminates 1 residue ahead of where the CDR3 ends, so the germline J gene completes it. The rearrangement links TRBV3 to TRBJ2-7; TRBD2 aligns across 11 bases. The germline V gene encodes CDR1 SNHLY and CDR2 FYNGKV (reference sequence). The CDR3 loop spans 14 amino acids. V was pared by 5 bases and J by 3 bases, with 3 bases of the junction left unmatched. The part of the CDR3 DNA that was read is TGTGCCAGCAGCCTGACTGGGGGGGTCTATGAACAGTAC. This gives the protein CASSLTGGVYEQY. The complete CDR3 reads CASSLTGGVYEQYF.

As for this clone: The listed genes are named as in mouse. The observed sequence ends 1 residue before the CDR3 terminus, with the missing tail filled in from the germline J gene. The chain combines TRBV13-3 with TRBJ2-4, with 8 bases fitting TRBD1. The J segment lost 1 base and the V segment lost 3 bases, leaving 4 bases of the junction unmatched. Germline V gene sequence: CDR1 NNHDY, CDR2 SYVADS. There are 15 residues in the CDR3. CDR3 DNA (partial): TGTGCCAGCAGTGGGACAGGGAAGGGTCAAAACACCTTGTAC. It codes for CASSGTGKGQNTLY. The whole CDR3 is CASSGTGKGQNTLYF.

As to this clone: Genes and germline come from the mouse. Read data end 1 residue before the CDR3 end; the end is taken from the germline J gene. The chain carries TRBV13-1 and TRBJ2-5; the D is unclear. There are 11 residues in the CDR3. In germline, CDR1 is NSHNY, CDR2 SYGAGN. The V and J ends lost 2 bases and 5 bases respectively, with 3 bases between them. This CDR3 is CASSDRDTQYF. CDR3 DNA (partial): TGTGCCAGCAGTGACAGAGACACCCAGTAC.

About this clone itself: Mouse gene names apply. The CDR3 end is not reached by the read, which stops 1 residue before it; the germline J gene fills it in. This chain uses TRBV5 with TRBJ2-5; D remains ambiguous. This CDR3 spans 14 amino acids. CDR1 LGHNA and CDR2 YNLKQL come from the germline V gene (reference sequence). The V and J ends lost 0 bases and 4 bases respectively, with 8 bases between them. Incomplete CDR3 DNA: TGTGCCAGCAGCCAAGAGGGGAAGGAAGACACCCAGTAC. Its protein is CASSQEGKEDTQY. The full CDR3 protein reads CASSQEGKEDTQYF.

In the case of this clone: Gene names are the mouse ones. The CDR3 goes on 1 residue after the read ends, and that part is filled in from the germline J gene. The chain employs TRBV12-1 and TRBJ2-3, with TRBD1 matching 9 bases. This CDR3 is 15 amino acids long. Germline loops: CDR1 SGHSN, CDR2 HYEKVE. With 4 bases clipped from V and 0 bases from J, the junction kept 4 bases outside the gene matches. CDR3 amino acids: CASSAGTGSAETLYF. The CDR3 DNA, read in part, is TGTGCCAGCTCGGCCGGGACAGGGAGTGCAGAAACGCTGTAT.

Remarks on this clone: Gene names are the mouse ones. The read terminates 1 residue before the CDR3 end, so the remaining end is supplied by the germline J gene. This chain joins TRBV31 and TRBJ2-2, with TRBD2 matching 8 bases. Trimming cost V 2 bases and J 0 bases; bases outside gene matches: 2. Germline CDR1 is GKSSPN and CDR2 is SITVG. The CDR3 length is 15 residues. The CDR3 loop reads CAWSRGGANTGQLYF. The covered CDR3 bases are TGTGCCTGGAGTAGGGGGGGCGCAAACACCGGGCAGCTCTAC.

On this clone: Gene names are mouse gene names. The read halts 1 residue ahead of the CDR3 end, with the missing end drawn from the germline J gene. The chain employs TRBV13-1 and TRBJ2-2, with D uncertain. V was cut by 1 base and J by 0 bases, with 7 bases left in between. Per the germline V gene, CDR1 is NSHNY and CDR2 is SYGAGN. The CDR3 is 15 residues long. The DNA read from the CDR3 is TGTGCCAGCAGTGATTGGCAGGCAAACACCGGGCAGCTCTAC. Translated, it gives CASSDWQANTGQLY. The entire CDR3 protein is CASSDWQANTGQLYF.

About this clone: Gene names and germline match the mouse. The same CDR3 can be traced to other DNA sequences in this sample. CDR3 sequence reads: CASGGGLGGREDTQYF. CDR3 bases read: TGTGCCAGCGGGGGGGGCCTGGGGGGGCGCGAAGACACCCAGTAC. This sequence joins TRBV13-2 and TRBJ2-5, with 10 bases aligning to TRBD2. The read ends 1 residue before the CDR3 terminus; that terminus is restored from the germline J gene. The CDR3 contains 16 residues. The V gene's germline CDR1 is NNHNN and CDR2 SYGAGS (reference sequence). Trimming removed 5 bases from V and 4 bases from J; junction bases left unmatched: 10.

On this clone: One junction end disagrees with the germline gene, perhaps due to a read error. Gene names follow the mouse nomenclature. The read is 1 residue too short to cover the CDR3 end, so that end is filled in from the germline J gene. The rearrangement uses TRBV19 and TRBJ1-4; 9 bases map to TRBD1. The CDR3 extends over 15 amino acids. The V gene's germline CDR1 is FNHDT and CDR2 SITEND (reference sequence). CDR3 protein: CVSSRDRVSNERLFF. The sequenced part of the CDR3 DNA is TGTGTCAGCAGTAGGGACAGGGTTTCCAACGAAAGATTATTT.

Judged by abundance, this clone is medium-sized. The genes and germline here are from mouse. The CDR3 goes on 1 residue after the read ends, and that part is filled in from the germline J gene. The chain carries TRBV1 and TRBJ2-3, with D possibly being TRBD1 or TRBD2 (6 bases each). In germline, CDR1 is NSQYPW, CDR2 LRSPGD (reference sequence). V was trimmed by 4 bases and J by 2 bases, leaving 10 bases between them. The CDR3 is 14 amino acids. The CDR3 here is CTCSEGGFAETLYF. The sequenced part of the CDR3 DNA is TGCACCTGCAGTGAGGGGGGTTTTGCAGAAACGCTGTAT.

By share of the sample, this clone is medium-sized. Mouse names are used for the genes. The read halts 1 residue ahead of the CDR3 end, with the missing end drawn from the germline J gene. The chain is built from TRBV5 and TRBJ2-7, with 12 bases identical to TRBD2. With 4 bases clipped from V and 4 bases from J, the junction kept 2 bases outside the gene matches. The length of the CDR3 is 14 residues. In germline, CDR1 is LGHNA, CDR2 YNLKQL (reference sequence). Incomplete CDR3 DNA: TGTGCCAGCAGCCCGACTGGGGGGGCGTATGAACAGTAC. It codes for CASSPTGGAYEQY. The CDR3, in full, reads CASSPTGGAYEQYF.

Points on this clone: Germline and genes here are mouse. CDR3: CASSFTGGAEQYF. The DNA read from the CDR3 is TGTGCTAGCAGTTTCACTGGGGGGGCTGAACAGTAC. The chain employs TRBV29 and TRBJ2-7, with TRBD2 identical over 11 bases. The CDR3 end is not reached by the read, which stops 1 residue before it; the germline J gene fills it in. Losses at the gene ends were 3 bases for V and 6 bases for J; bases not matched to a gene: 1. The germline V gene has CDR1 MSHET and CDR2 SYDVDS. The CDR3 spans 13 residues.